The clone carrying this T cell receptor beta chain was seen ten or more times. Its antigen is undetermined. The data were taken from a study of breast tumors, draining lymph nodes, adjacent tissues. A single record per CDR3 protein comes from TCRdb applying MiXCR to the multiplex PCR reads. The sample carries 200,000 to 250,000 distinct CDR3 sequences, less than 45% recorded once. Samples came from axillary lymph nodes draining the breast cancer. Overall study findings and caveats: Compared with basal-like, luminal-like tumors shared significantly more repertoire with nontumor tissue. That most tumor T cells come from lymph nodes remained unproven. Tumor TCR diversity was below lymph nodes but above nontumor tissue.

With 5 bases clipped from V and 7 bases from J, the junction kept 5 bases outside the gene matches. Germline-derived CDR1 and CDR2 are SGHTA and FQGNSA. The CDR3 is 13 amino acids. The chain is built from TRBV7-2 and TRBJ2-1, with TRBD1 identical over 7 bases. Sequenced: axillary lymph node tissue. This sequence was found in a female donor with breast cancer. Some clones in this sample may be carry-over from other donors' samples. DNA of the CDR3: TGTGCCAGCAGCAGGGGACAGAATAATGAGCAGTTCTTC. Its translation is CASSRGQNNEQFF.